Following are 3 T cell receptor beta chains from one sample sequenced in a study of blood T cell repertoires in COVID-19. Sequenced by immunoSEQ multiplex PCR; TCRdb stores in-frame clones only, minus some. The sample lists about 170,000 clones; just over 90% were seen once. Material for sequencing was peripheral blood. These TCRs come from a young man with COVID-19, enrolled during active disease.

The chain links TRBV19 to TRBJ1-1; D may be TRBD1 (6 bases). This CDR3 spans 17 amino acids. V lost 1 base, J lost 3 bases, and 18 bases lay in between. Germline loops: CDR1 LNHDA, CDR2 SQIVND (reference sequence). CDR3 residues: CASSIGLGGQLYTEAFF. The CDR3 nucleotides read TGTGCCAGTAGTATAGGACTCGGTGGACAGCTCTACACTGAAGCTTTCTTT.

The rearrangement joins TRBV7-8 to TRBJ2-7; the match to TRBD2 covers 10 bases. V shed 5 bases, J shed 4 bases, and the junction held 8 bases outside the gene matches. CDR1 and CDR2 (germline): SGHVS, FQNEAQ. The CDR3 consists of 15 residues. The CDR3 here is CASSLTGTSVYEQYF. Here the CDR3 DNA reads TGTGCCAGCAGCCTTACCGGGACTAGCGTTTACGAGCAGTACTTC.

The chain couples TRBV2 to TRBJ2-7; 8 positions match TRBD1. J gave up 7 bases and V 6 bases, and 8 bases lay outside the gene matches. This CDR3 has 13 amino acids. CDR1 and CDR2 (germline): SNHLY, FYNNEI. CDR3 residues: CASRDRASGEQYF. In nucleotides, the CDR3 is TGTGCCAGCAGGGACAGGGCGTCGGGGGAGCAGTACTTC.